This TCR beta chain comes out of a study of cytomegalovirus exposure and HLA in healthy donors. With 0 bases removed from V and 4 bases from J, the gap between germline ends came to 18 bases. Germline CDR1 is LGHNA and CDR2 is YSLEER. The CDR3 totals 17 residues. The primer mix had 60 Vbeta and 13 Jbeta primers. The table came from immunoSEQ multiplex PCR; TCRdb's copy has only in-frame clones and leaves some out. The top ten hold around 2.6% of the sample, which has around 130,000 clones, about three quarters seen once. The sequence came from a human donor in good health. The source material was PBMCs. The chain couples TRBV4-3 to TRBJ1-2; D perhaps matches TRBD1 (6 bases). The CDR3 nucleotides are TGCGCCAGCAGCCAAGATCGGGCAGGGGCGAGGGGCTATGGCTACACCTTC. Translating gives CASSQDRAGARGYGYTF.